This T cell receptor (beta chain) emerged from a study of low-dose radiotherapy and immunotherapy resistance in tumors (dated by TCRdb to between 2021 and 2024). About the investigation overall: Cohort 1 received 0.5 Gy per fraction every 2 weeks, with a prescribed total PTV dose of 6.5 Gy. No randomization into treatment groups was done for the people taking part in the trial. Patients took aspirin 300 mg orally once daily for four cycles, starting on cycle 1 day 1. Intravenous cyclophosphamide at 200 mg/m2 was administered every two weeks, one day ahead of each radiation and immunotherapy administration. Patients were given nivolumab as a 240 mg flat dose every two weeks and ipilimumab at 1 mg/kg every six weeks, with both drugs delivered intravenously. The translational analysis covered eight patients: three from the first dose cohort and the first five from the second dose cohort. In Cohort 2, 1 Gy per fraction was delivered every two weeks, for a total of 13 Gy over 26 weeks.

The sample was run on an Illumina HiSeq 2500. First-strand cDNA was synthesized with Superscript III and a set of TRAV- and TRBV-specific primers, covering both TCRalpha and TCRbeta chains. TCRs were amplified for about 22 PCR cycles with Phusion, using a constant-region primer paired with the adapter attached to the V primers. Isolated mRNA was amplified with the MessageAmp II aRNA Amplification Kit, using a roughly 15-hour in vitro transcription at 37°C. The Dynabeads mRNA DIRECT Purification Kit was used to isolate mRNA for TCR sequencing. A second approximately 23-cycle Phusion PCR added indexed Illumina adapters, and products were purified with AMPure XP beads. Per the source publication's procedure: Using custom Perl scripts, TCR sequences encoding the same protein were pooled, out-of-frame sequences were removed, and the abundance of each clonotype was computed. Any TCR sequence supported by only a single read was excluded from analysis. Shannon entropy, Gini index, clonality, richness, and the frequency of TCRs shared between repertoires were included as repertoire metrics. TCRdb reprocessing: public reads trimmed at Q25 with fastp, clones called with MiXCR, in-frame beta chains kept. Entries that share a CDR3 protein sequence are merged under the most common genes and DNA. TCRdb's processing, not the authors', yielded these V and J calls. The sample table shows approximately 30,000 distinct CDR3 sequences, and around 54% are seen once. Of the sample, 5% to 6% falls within the top ten clones.

This clonotype is medium-sized (0.01 to 0.1%) in its sample. Its antigen is unknown. No clone much larger than this one lies a single base away; base qualities are absent. What the time point label conveys for this sample: after trial treatment. This specimen's treatment or condition label, interpreted: LDRT plus nivolumab, ipilimumab, low-dose cyclophosphamide and aspirin (RACIN trial). Donors were enrolled in RACIN, a single-arm phase I dose-escalation trial combining nivolumab, ipilimumab, aspirin, low-dose cyclophosphamide and low-dose radiotherapy. Eligible patients had advanced, TIL-negative solid tumors. This material consisted of PBMCs, taken after low-dose radiotherapy plus immunotherapy. This TCR was recovered from a male donor with gallbladder cancer.

The CDR3 here reads CASSFASGTGELFF. The nucleotide sequence is TGCGCCAGCAGCTTTGCTAGCGGGACCGGGGAGCTGTTTTTT. The sequence is built from TRBV5-1 and TRBJ2-2, and 8 bases in between align with TRBD2. Relative to germline, V is missing 2 bases and J is missing 5 bases, with 2 bases of the junction outside any gene match. From cysteine to phenylalanine, the CDR3 is 14 amino acids long. Of all the DNA, just the CDR3 is kept, 42 bases in frame from base 1. As encoded in the germline V gene, CDR1 is SGHRS while CDR2 is YFSETQ. Beyond the CDR3, the reference TRBV5-1 and TRBJ2-2 genes provide the residues; the full variable domain reads: KAGVTQTPRYLIKTRGQQVTLSCSPISGHRSVSWYQQTPGQGLQFLFEYFSETQRNKGNFPGRFSGRQFSNSRSEMNVSTLELGDSALYLCASSFASGTGELFFGEGSRLTVL.